A single sample is the source of the 15 T cell receptor beta chains below, sequenced in a study of blood T cell repertoires in COVID-19. The method was immunoSEQ multiplex PCR; TCRdb's version includes in-frame clones alone and lacks a portion of them. This table has about 60,000 clones, around 83% appearing once. The specimen was peripheral blood. These receptors were obtained from a man in his fifties with COVID-19, enrolled during active disease.

The chain couples TRBV19 to TRBJ2-7; TRBD1 agrees at 9 bases. CDR1 LNHDA and CDR2 SQIVND come from the germline V gene (reference sequence). This CDR3 is 15 amino acids long. The V gene end was trimmed by 5 bases and the J gene end by 6 bases; junction bases not matched to a gene: 11. The CDR3 DNA reads as TGTGCCAGTAGTTTATCCGGGACAGGGTTGGGCGAGCAGTACTTC. This translates into CASSLSGTGLGEQYF.

This clone was counted only a few times. V and J are TRBV24-1 and TRBJ1-5; 7 bases match TRBD1. The CDR3 totals 15 residues. V lost 2 bases, J lost 6 bases, and 6 bases stayed unmatched. The germline gives CDR1 KGHDR, CDR2 SFDVKD. The CDR3 spells CATSDSKGAAQPQHF. Written as DNA, the CDR3 is TGTGCCACCAGTGATTCCAAGGGGGCGGCTCAGCCCCAGCATTTT.

The CDR3 DNA is TGTGCCAGCAGTGAAGGACCCGGCAGGGTTGAGAATCAGCCCCAGCATTTT. Residues: CASSEGPGRVENQPQHF. The chain joins TRBV6-1 to TRBJ1-5; possibly TRBD1 for D (5 bases). CDR1 is MNHNS, CDR2 SASEGT, per germline. The V and J ends lost 1 base and 4 bases respectively, with 17 bases between them. The length of the CDR3 is 17 residues.

J is TRBJ2-5 and V is TRBV4-1, with a possible D match to TRBD2 (6 bases). From germline, CDR1 is MGHRA and CDR2 YSYEKL. The CDR3 has 15 amino acids. Trimming removed 3 bases at V and 1 base at J, with 12 bases between. This CDR3 reads CASSHLGGAQETQYF. In nucleotides, the CDR3 is TGCGCCAGCAGCCACCTAGGAGGGGCCCAAGAGACCCAGTACTTC.

This clone showed up just once. V gene TRBV19 combines with J gene TRBJ2-7; 8 nucleotides line up with TRBD2. The germline CDR1 and CDR2 sequences are LNHDA and SQIVND (reference sequence). The length of the CDR3 is 14 residues. V was clipped by 8 bases and J by 5 bases; unmatched bases: 11. The DNA for the CDR3 is TGTGCCAGTTCCGGGACTAGAAGTTCCAACGAGCAGTACTTC. Its translation is CASSGTRSSNEQYF.

This chain uses TRBV7-2 with TRBJ1-2; D may be TRBD1 (5 bases). The CDR3 loop spans 13 amino acids. The V end was cut by 6 bases, the J end by 8 bases, with 16 bases between. Germline V gene sequence: CDR1 SGHTA, CDR2 FQGNSA. In DNA, the CDR3 is TGTGCCAGCAGTCAGGTTCAGGGAGGCGGCTACACCTTC. Its protein product is CASSQVQGGGYTF.

The rearrangement links TRBV19 to TRBJ1-6; D gene uncertain. CDR3 length: 16 residues. Per germline, CDR1 LNHDA and CDR2 SQIVND (reference sequence). The germline V and J ends were trimmed by 7 bases and 8 bases, with 21 bases remaining between them. The DNA of the CDR3 is TGTGCCAGTACCCTCCTTGGAGGGCGCCGGGATTCACCCCTCCACTTT. Its protein product is CASTLLGGRRDSPLHF.

This chain uses TRBV28 with TRBJ2-3; 14 bases align to TRBD2. Germline CDR1 MDHEN, CDR2 SYDVKM. This CDR3 region has 18 residues. Trimming took 8 bases from V and 5 from J; bases not matched to a gene: 15. The CDR3 region has the DNA TGTGCCAGCCGCCCGGGGGGGGTGACTAGCGGGAGGGGAGATACGCAGTATTTT. Translating it yields CASRPGGVTSGRGDTQYF.

The V call is TRBV6-6, the J call TRBJ2-7; perhaps TRBD2 as D (6 bases). Germline assignment: CDR1 MNHNY and CDR2 SVGAGI (reference sequence). V lost 8 bases to trimming and J lost 6 bases, with 11 bases between them. The CDR3 is 11 residues long. The CDR3 loop reads CASGGRPEQYF. CDR3 nucleotide sequence: TGTGCCAGCGGGGGGAGGCCCGAGCAGTACTTC.

V and J are TRBV9 and TRBJ2-7; 8 bases are a match to TRBD1. The CDR3 consists of 15 residues. Per the germline V gene, CDR1 is SGDLS and CDR2 is YYNGEE. The V gene end was trimmed by 0 bases and the J gene end by 2 bases; junction bases not matched to a gene: 4. The CDR3 loop is CASSVASTGAYEQYF. CDR3 nucleotide sequence: TGTGCCAGCAGCGTAGCTTCGACAGGGGCCTACGAGCAGTACTTC.

This sequence joins TRBV18 and TRBJ1-2; 9 bases match TRBD1. The CDR3 has 14 residues. Per the germline V gene, CDR1 is KGHSH and CDR2 is LQKENI. With V trimmed by 4 bases and J by 4 bases, 4 bases remained unmatched. The CDR3 loop is CASSRGTGSYGYTF. CDR3 nucleotide sequence: TGTGCCAGCTCACGGGGGACAGGGAGCTATGGCTACACCTTC.

The table lists this clone with a few counts. The identical CDR3 is also encoded by other nucleotide sequences in the sample. CDR3 sequence reads: CASSLVGGSYEQYF. CDR3 in DNA: TGCGCCAGCAGCTTAGTAGGGGGCTCCTACGAGCAGTACTTC. The chain recombines TRBV5-1 with TRBJ2-7; tentatively, D is TRBD1 (6 bases). Germline CDR1 reads SGHRS; CDR2 reads YFSETQ. V lost 2 bases and J 0 bases, leaving 9 bases between the germline ends. CDR3 size: 14 residues.

J is TRBJ1-5 and V is TRBV20-1, with D possibly matching TRBD1 (5 bases). Germline CDR1 and CDR2: DFQATT and SNEGSKA (reference sequence). This CDR3 has 13 residues. The ends were cut back, 3 bases at V and 3 bases at J, with 9 bases in the middle. CDR3 bases: TGCAGTGCTAGTGACAGCGACAATCAGCCCCAGCATTTT. Translation: CSASDSDNQPQHF.

This chain joins TRBV2 and TRBJ1-4, with D tentatively TRBD1 (6 bases). The CDR3 sequence is 12 residues long. CDR1 SNHLY and CDR2 FYNNEI come from the germline V gene. Trimming took 5 bases from V and 16 from J, leaving 17 bases between them. The CDR3 DNA follows: TGTGCCAGCAGTCCATCCGGCCAGGGGAAGTTTTTT. Residues: CASSPSGQGKFF.

The chain recombines TRBV4-1 with TRBJ2-7; D ambiguous. The CDR3 has 15 amino acids. Trimming stripped 4 bases from V and 0 bases from J, with 13 bases between. Germline V CDR1 and CDR2: MGHRA, YSYEKL. CDR3: CASSRETSSSYEQYF. The CDR3 coding sequence is TGCGCCAGCAGCCGAGAAACTTCGAGCTCCTACGAGCAGTACTTC.